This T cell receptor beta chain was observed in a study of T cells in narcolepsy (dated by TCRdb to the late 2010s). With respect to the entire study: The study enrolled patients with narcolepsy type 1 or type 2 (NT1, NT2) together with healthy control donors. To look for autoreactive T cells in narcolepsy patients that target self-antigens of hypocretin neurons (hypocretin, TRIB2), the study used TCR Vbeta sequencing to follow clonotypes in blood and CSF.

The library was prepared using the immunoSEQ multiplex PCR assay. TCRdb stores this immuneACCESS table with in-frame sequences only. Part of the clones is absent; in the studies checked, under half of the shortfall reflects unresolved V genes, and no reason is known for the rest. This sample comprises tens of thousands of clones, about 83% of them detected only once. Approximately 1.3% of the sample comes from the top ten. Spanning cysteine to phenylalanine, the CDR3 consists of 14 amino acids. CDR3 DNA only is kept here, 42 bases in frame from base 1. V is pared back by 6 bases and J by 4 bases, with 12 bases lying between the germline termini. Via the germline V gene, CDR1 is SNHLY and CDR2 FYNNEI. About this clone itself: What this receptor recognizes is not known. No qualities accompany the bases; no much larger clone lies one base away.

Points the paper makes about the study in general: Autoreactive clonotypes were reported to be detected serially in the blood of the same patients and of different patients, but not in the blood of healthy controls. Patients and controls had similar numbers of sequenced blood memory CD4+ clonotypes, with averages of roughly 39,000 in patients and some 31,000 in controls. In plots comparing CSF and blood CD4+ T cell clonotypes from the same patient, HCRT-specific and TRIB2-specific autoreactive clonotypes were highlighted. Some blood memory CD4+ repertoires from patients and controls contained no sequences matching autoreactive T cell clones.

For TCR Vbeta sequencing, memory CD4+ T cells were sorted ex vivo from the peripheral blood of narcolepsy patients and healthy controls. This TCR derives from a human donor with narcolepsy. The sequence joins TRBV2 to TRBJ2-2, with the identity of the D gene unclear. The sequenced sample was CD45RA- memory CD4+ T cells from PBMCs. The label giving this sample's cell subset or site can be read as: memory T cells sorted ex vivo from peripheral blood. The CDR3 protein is CASRLARGTGELFF. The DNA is TGTGCCAGCAGGCTTGCTAGAGGCACCGGGGAGCTGTTTTTT.